This T cell receptor beta chain originates from a study of T cell responses to AZD1222 COVID-19 vaccine. Findings and caveats of the study: Researchers took repertoire samples only after the peak T cell response had come. A mostly white British donor set with more females was recruited, and clonal diversity was possibly underestimated.

Only in-frame clones appear in the TCRdb table, and some are missing; sequencing was by immunoSEQ multiplex PCR. This sample yields around 190,000 clones, of which roughly nine tenths are seen a single time; about 1.7% belongs to the top ten. The CDR3 spans 12 residues. The V end was cut by 2 bases, the J end by 2 bases, with 3 bases between. This clone was detected only a few times. Its antigen remains unidentified. The J gene is TRBJ1-2, the V gene TRBV12-3 or TRBV12-4, with D unclear. The sequence came from an adult who received the AZD1222 COVID-19 vaccine. This specimen was peripheral blood, taken 28 days after the second AZD1222 dose. The CDR3 nucleotides read TGTGCCAGCAGTTTACGCAACTATGGCTACACCTTC. It specifies CASSLRNYGYTF.